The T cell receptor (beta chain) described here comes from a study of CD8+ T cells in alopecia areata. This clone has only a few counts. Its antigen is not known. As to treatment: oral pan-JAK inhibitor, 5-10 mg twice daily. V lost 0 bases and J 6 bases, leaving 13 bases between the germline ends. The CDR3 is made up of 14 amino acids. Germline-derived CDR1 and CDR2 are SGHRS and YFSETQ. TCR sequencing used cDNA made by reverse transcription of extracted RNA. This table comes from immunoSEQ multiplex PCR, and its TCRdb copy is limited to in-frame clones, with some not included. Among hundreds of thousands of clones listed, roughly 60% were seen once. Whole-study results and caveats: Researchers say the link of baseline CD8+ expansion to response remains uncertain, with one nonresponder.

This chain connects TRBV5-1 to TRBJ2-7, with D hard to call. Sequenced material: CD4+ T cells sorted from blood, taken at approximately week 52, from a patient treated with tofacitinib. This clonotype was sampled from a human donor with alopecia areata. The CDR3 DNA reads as TGCGCCAGCAGCTTGGGAGAAGGGTTGGGCGAGCAGTACTTC. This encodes CASSLGEGLGEQYF. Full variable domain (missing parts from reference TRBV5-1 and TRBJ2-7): KAGVTQTPRYLIKTRGQQVTLSCSPISGHRSVSWYQQTPGQGLQFLFEYFSETQRNKGNFPGRFSGRQFSNSRSEMNVSTLELGDSALYLCASSLGEGLGEQYFGPGTRLTVT.